The 16 T cell receptor beta chains listed next were all sequenced from one sample in a study of cytomegalovirus exposure and HLA in healthy donors (dated by TCRdb to the late 2010s). Library construction relied on the immunoSEQ multiplex PCR assay. The multiplex PCR relied on a mix of 60 forward primers for TCR Vbeta segments and 13 reverse primers for TCR Jbeta segments. TCRdb's version of the immuneACCESS table is confined to in-frame rearrangements and falls short of the full clone set. An unresolved V gene accounts for under half of the shortfall where checked; the remainder is of unknown origin. The table kept for this sample lists approximately 210,000 clones. The ten largest clones capture more than 0.75% of the sample. What was sequenced was PBMCs. The receptors shown here come from a woman aged 25 to 39 in good health and CMV-seropositive.

The chain links TRBV5-1 to TRBJ1-4; a weak D match, TRBD1 (6 bases). The CDR3 totals 16 residues. Germline assignment: CDR1 SGHRS and CDR2 YFSETQ. Trimming removed 4 bases from V and 5 bases from J, with 18 bases in between. CDR3 sequence (DNA): TGCGCCAGCAGCGATCTACAGGGATCCGGGAATGAAAAACTGTTTTTT. It is translated as CASSDLQGSGNEKLFF.

The chain has TRBV11-3 and TRBJ1-2, with 8 bases that match TRBD1. Trimming took 5 bases from V and 8 from J; bases not matched to a gene: 10. The CDR3 loop spans 14 amino acids. The germline V gene encodes CDR1 SGHNT and CDR2 YENEEA. In DNA form, the CDR3 reads TGTGCCAGCAGCCTCGGACAGGGCACGGGGGGCTACACCTTC. Its translation: CASSLGQGTGGYTF.

The chain uses TRBV6-8 and TRBJ2-3; 8 bases are a match to TRBD1. CDR3 length: 15 amino acids. The trim removed 4 bases at V and 4 bases at J, leaving 7 bases unmatched. CDR1 and CDR2 (germline): MNHGY, SAAAGT. The CDR3 sequence: CASSFYRTGSDTQYF. CDR3 nucleotides: TGTGCCAGCAGTTTTTACCGGACAGGGTCAGATACGCAGTATTTT.

CDR3 DNA sequence: TGTGCCAGCAGCTTTAGACAGAACAATGAGCAGTTCTTC. It translates to CASSFRQNNEQFF. The J gene is TRBJ2-1, the V gene TRBV5-5; D is perhaps TRBD1 (5 bases). There are 13 residues in the CDR3. CDR1 is SGHKS, CDR2 YYEKEE, per germline (reference sequence). V was cut by 2 bases and J by 5 bases, with 8 bases left in between.

The chain recombines TRBV27 with TRBJ2-1, with D possibly being TRBD1 (6 bases). Trimming cost V 8 bases and J 8 bases, with 7 bases left between them. The CDR3 has 10 amino acids. Germline CDR1 and CDR2: MNHEY and SMNVEV (reference sequence). CDR3 sequence (DNA): TGTGCCAGCGGGGGCGATGAGCAGTTCTTC. It yields the protein CASGGDEQFF.

The genes are TRBV10-2 and TRBJ2-2; 9 nucleotides align to TRBD1. The trim removed 7 bases at V and 2 bases at J, leaving 11 bases unmatched. CDR3 length equals 17 residues. Germline-derived CDR1 and CDR2 are WSHSY and SAAADI. CDR3 nucleotides: TGCGCCAGCACCGAAGAATACAGGGGGCTTAACACCGGGGAGCTGTTTTTT. Translation gives CASTEEYRGLNTGELFF.

The rearrangement uses TRBV4-1 and TRBJ2-2; weak D call: TRBD2 (6 bases). The germline V and J ends were trimmed by 0 bases and 4 bases, with 15 bases remaining between them. The CDR3 has 17 amino acids. Germline lookup yields CDR1 MGHRA and CDR2 YSYEKL. The CDR3 DNA sequence: TGCGCCAGCAGCCAAGATCCGCTGGGAGCGGGCACCGGGGAGCTGTTTTTT. Protein product: CASSQDPLGAGTGELFF.

The chain uses TRBV29-1 and TRBJ2-1; the match to TRBD2 covers 9 bases. The trim removed 6 bases at V and 1 base at J, leaving 7 bases unmatched. The CDR3 has 15 amino acids. Germline-derived CDR1 and CDR2 are SQVTM and ANQGSEA. The DNA of the CDR3 is TGCAGCGTGGCGGGTAGCGGGGGTTCCTACAATGAGCAGTTCTTC. This translates into CSVAGSGGSYNEQFF.

The chain joins TRBV19 to TRBJ2-3; TRBD1 aligns across 7 bases. Unmatched junction bases numbered 11, after V lost 0 bases and J lost 2 bases. The germline CDR1 and CDR2 sequences are LNHDA and SQIVND (reference sequence). The CDR3 totals 18 residues. Here the CDR3 reads CASSIDRWGQPNTDTQYF. CDR3 bases: TGTGCCAGTAGTATAGATCGGTGGGGACAGCCCAACACAGATACGCAGTATTTT.

V is TRBV5-8 and J is TRBJ1-2; weak D call: TRBD1 (6 bases). Germline V lookup: CDR1 SGHTS, CDR2 YDEGEE. The CDR3 covers 12 residues. Trimming stripped 6 bases from V and 8 bases from J, with 14 bases between. CDR3 loop: CASTIQGWGYTF. The CDR3 DNA follows: TGTGCCAGCACCATACAGGGTTGGGGCTACACCTTC.

The V gene is TRBV10-2, the J gene TRBJ2-3; the match to TRBD2 covers 14 bases. CDR3 size: 16 residues. Germline V CDR1 and CDR2: WSHSY, SAAADI. V was clipped by 0 bases and J by 10 bases; unmatched bases: 6. CDR3 region: CASSESGTSGSSAQYF. The CDR3 DNA reads TGCGCCAGCAGTGAGTCTGGGACTAGCGGGAGTAGTGCGCAGTATTTT.

The J gene is TRBJ2-1, the V gene TRBV7-9; D gene unclear. This CDR3 region has 15 residues. CDR1 SEHNR and CDR2 FQNEAQ come from the germline V gene (reference sequence). Trimming took 0 bases from V and 9 from J, leaving 15 bases between them. The CDR3 DNA reads TGTGCCAGCAGCTTAGCGCTTCCGACAAATAGTGAGCAGTTCTTC. Its protein is CASSLALPTNSEQFF.

The V and J genes are TRBV10-3 and TRBJ2-2; D possibly corresponds to TRBD1 (6 bases). Trimming removed 11 bases from V and 5 bases from J, with 18 bases in between. The CDR3 totals 14 residues. Germline V CDR1 and CDR2: ENHRY, SYGVKD. CDR3 coding DNA: TGTGCCTCCGAGGCCCTCCAGGGGACCGGGGAGCTGTTTTTT. Its translation is CASEALQGTGELFF.

CDR3 sequence reads: CASSYTSGGNQETQYF. The CDR3 DNA reads as TGCGCCAGCAGCTATACTAGCGGGGGGAACCAAGAGACCCAGTACTTC. This sequence joins TRBV5-1 and TRBJ2-5; 12 nucleotides match TRBD2. Germline V lookup: CDR1 SGHRS, CDR2 YFSETQ. J lost 0 bases, V lost 3 bases, and 3 bases had no gene match. The CDR3 length is 16 residues.

The V gene is TRBV7-9, the J gene TRBJ2-5; D not resolved. The J call may be incorrect, as the DNA end agrees better with TRBJ2-7. This CDR3 contains 11 residues. The germline V gene encodes CDR1 SEHNR and CDR2 FQNEAQ (reference sequence). The DNA for the CDR3 is TGTGCCAGCAGCCAAGCCTACGAGCAGTACTTC. Its translation: CASSQAYEQYF.

J is TRBJ2-1 and V is TRBV9; 9 bases are shared with TRBD1. The V gene end was trimmed by 0 bases and the J gene end by 6 bases; junction bases not matched to a gene: 7. This CDR3 is 16 amino acids long. Germline assignment: CDR1 SGDLS and CDR2 YYNGEE. CDR3 nucleotide sequence: TGTGCCAGCAGCGTAGATCGGGACAGGGCCCTCAATGAGCAGTTCTTC. As protein: CASSVDRDRALNEQFF.